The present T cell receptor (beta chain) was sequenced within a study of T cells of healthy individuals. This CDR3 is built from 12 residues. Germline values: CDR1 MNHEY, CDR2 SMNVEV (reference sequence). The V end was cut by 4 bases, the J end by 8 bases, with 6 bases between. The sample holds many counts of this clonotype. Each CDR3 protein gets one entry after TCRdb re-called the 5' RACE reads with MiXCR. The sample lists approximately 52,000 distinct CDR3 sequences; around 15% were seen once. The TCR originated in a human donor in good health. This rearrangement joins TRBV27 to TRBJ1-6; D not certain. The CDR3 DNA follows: TGTGCCAGCAGTTCCTCCCATTCACCCCTCCACTTT. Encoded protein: CASSSSHSPLHF.